The 17 T cell receptor beta chains below all came from one sample that was sequenced in a study of CD8 T cells in ankylosing spondylitis. Broader study findings: Blood of patients with ankylosing spondylitis appeared to be characterized by a TCR beta motif of about 8 highly homologous variants.

Using its own MiXCR run on the 5' RACE reads, TCRdb lists one record per CDR3 protein. This sample has about 540,000 distinct CDR3 sequences, with roughly 13% found just once. These TCRs are of unknown antigen specificity. The sample was blood, either unsorted or a sorted T cell fraction (not recorded which). These TCRs come from a male donor with ankylosing spondylitis.

This clonotype was seen repeatedly, ten times or more. The chain employs TRBV3-1 and TRBJ2-1; D is possibly TRBD1 (6 bases). The germline CDR1 and CDR2 sequences are LGHDT and YNNKEL (reference sequence). V was clipped by 2 bases and J by 7 bases, with 9 bases between them. This CDR3 has 13 residues. The CDR3 DNA sequence: TGTGCCAGCAGCCAAATGAGGGGGAATGAGCAGTTCTTC. This encodes CASSQMRGNEQFF.

The chain employs TRBV7-8 and TRBJ1-5, with D perhaps TRBD1 (5 bases). V dropped 2 bases and J dropped 4 bases, with 18 bases sitting between them. The germline V gene encodes CDR1 SGHVS and CDR2 FQNEAQ. The CDR3 runs 17 residues. In nucleotides, the CDR3 is TGTGCCAGCAGCTTAATCTTGGGGGGGACGGTAAATCAGCCCCAGCATTTT. Amino acids: CASSLILGGTVNQPQHF.

This sequence joins TRBV2 and TRBJ2-5, with D uncertain. There are 14 residues in the CDR3. Germline values: CDR1 SNHLY, CDR2 FYNNEI. V was cut by 6 bases and J by 5 bases, with 16 bases left in between. The CDR3 loop reads CASRPGPVSETQYF. The CDR3 DNA is TGTGCCAGCAGACCGGGCCCGGTTTCGGAGACCCAGTACTTC.

This clonotype was picked up a small number of times. This sequence joins TRBV5-1 and TRBJ1-3; tentative D call: TRBD1 (6 bases). V shed 8 bases and J shed 1 base, with 13 bases lying between them. CDR3 length: 14 amino acids. CDR1 SGHRS and CDR2 YFSETQ come from the germline V gene. For the CDR3, the DNA is TGCGCCAGTGCGGACAGCCTTTCTGGAAACACCATATATTTT. This encodes CASADSLSGNTIYF.

This clonotype was counted only a few times. The chain is built from TRBV5-1 and TRBJ2-2; TRBD2 matches at 7 bases. Per the germline V gene, CDR1 is SGHRS and CDR2 is YFSETQ. V trimming: 3 bases; J trimming: 6 bases; junction bases outside the gene matches: 5. There are 14 residues in the CDR3. The CDR3 protein is CASSSASGSGELFF. The CDR3 DNA is TGCGCCAGCAGCTCTGCTAGCGGTTCCGGGGAGCTGTTTTTT.

This rearrangement joins TRBV2 to TRBJ2-1; TRBD2 matches at 10 bases. Per the germline V gene, CDR1 is SNHLY and CDR2 is FYNNEI. This CDR3 has 18 residues. Germline trimming cut 2 bases from V and 8 bases from J; bases unmatched to any gene: 15. This chain's CDR3 is CASSEWAPSGRGWDEQFF. The CDR3 coding sequence is TGTGCCAGCAGTGAATGGGCCCCCAGCGGGAGGGGTTGGGATGAGCAGTTCTTC.

The chain has TRBV6-5 and TRBJ1-1; D call uncertain. V was cut by 4 bases and J by 1 base, with 7 bases left in between. The germline V gene encodes CDR1 MNHEY and CDR2 SVGAGI. CDR3 length equals 13 residues. For the CDR3, the DNA is TGTGCCAGCAGTTGGCGGGAGAACACTGAAGCTTTCTTT. It is translated as CASSWRENTEAFF.

This clonotype came up many times. CDR3 protein: CASSTTGDNEQFF. CDR3 bases: TGTGCCAGCTCAACCACAGGGGACAATGAGCAGTTCTTC. This chain joins TRBV18 and TRBJ2-1; 7 nucleotides align to TRBD1. This CDR3 has 13 amino acids. CDR1 and CDR2 (germline): KGHSH, LQKENI. V shed 5 bases and J 5 bases; nucleotides not matched to a gene: 3.

The DNA of the CDR3 is TGTGCCAGCAGTTACGTGGCGATGGGGAATCAGCCCCAGCATTTT. Translating it yields CASSYVAMGNQPQHF. The gene calls are TRBV6-2 or TRBV6-3 and TRBJ1-5; D ambiguous. The V gene's germline CDR1 is MNHEY and CDR2 SVGEGT. Trimming removed 2 bases from V and 4 bases from J, with 12 bases in between. The CDR3 has 15 amino acids.

The gene calls are TRBV2 and TRBJ2-1; perhaps TRBD1 as D (6 bases). Germline CDR1 is SNHLY and CDR2 is FYNNEI. V shed 1 base and J shed 7 bases, with 17 bases lying between them. The CDR3 spans 16 residues. The CDR3 reads CASSEVPPGAPNEQFF. Here the CDR3 DNA reads TGTGCCAGCAGTGAAGTTCCCCCAGGGGCACCGAATGAGCAGTTCTTC.

The rearrangement links TRBV27 to TRBJ1-1; D is perhaps TRBD1 (5 bases). CDR1 is MNHEY and CDR2 is SMNVEV in the germline V gene (reference sequence). This CDR3 has 14 amino acids. V lost 3 bases to trimming and J lost 4 bases, with 12 bases between them. The CDR3 reads CASSFSGLVTEAFF. The CDR3 bases are TGTGCCAGCAGTTTTTCAGGGCTGGTCACTGAAGCTTTCTTT.

The V gene is TRBV4-1, the J gene TRBJ2-7; 8 bases are a match to TRBD1. V gave up 1 base and J gave up 3 bases; unmatched junction bases: 5. The germline gives CDR1 MGHRA, CDR2 YSYEKL. There are 15 residues in the CDR3. This CDR3 is CASSQGDRSRYEQYV. The CDR3 bases are TGCGCCAGCAGCCAAGGGGACAGGTCTCGCTACGAGCAGTACGTC.

The rearrangement links TRBV29-1 to TRBJ2-3; 10 bases map to TRBD2. This CDR3 contains 14 residues. Germline V gene sequence: CDR1 SQVTM, CDR2 ANQGSEA. V trimming: 5 bases; J trimming: 6 bases; junction bases outside the gene matches: 8. CDR3 DNA: TGCAGCGTTCCGCTAGCGGGAGTGGGTGATACGCAGTATTTT. This gives the protein CSVPLAGVGDTQYF.

This clonotype was detected a few times. The chain employs TRBV18 and TRBJ1-1; a possible D gene is TRBD1 (5 bases). Trimming stripped 4 bases from V and 0 bases from J, with 18 bases between. CDR3 length: 17 amino acids. Germline V gene lookup returns CDR1 KGHSH and CDR2 LQKENI. The CDR3 here is CASSLGFAGRMNTEAFF. CDR3 DNA sequence: TGTGCCAGCTCACTCGGTTTTGCGGGGCGCATGAACACTGAAGCTTTCTTT.

This clonotype was detected only a few times. The V gene is TRBV7-6, the J gene TRBJ2-2, with TRBD2 matching over 10 bases. The germline V gene has CDR1 SGHVS and CDR2 FNYEAQ. V shed 1 base, J shed 6 bases, and the junction held 8 bases outside the gene matches. The CDR3 length is 17 residues. This CDR3 is CASSLGLLAGDAGELFF. The CDR3 DNA sequence: TGTGCCAGCAGCTTAGGGCTTCTAGCGGGAGACGCCGGGGAGCTGTTTTTT. Together with reference TRBV7-6 and TRBJ2-2, the CDR3 gives the full variable domain: GAGVSQSPRYKVTKRGQDVALRCDPISGHVSLYWYRQALGQGPEFLTYFNYEAQQDKSGLPNDRFSAERPEGSISTLTIQRTEQRDSAMYRCASSLGLLAGDAGELFFGEGSRLTVL.

Only a few counts were recorded for this clonotype. This sequence joins TRBV5-6 and TRBJ1-5, with D tentatively TRBD1 (6 bases). The germline V and J ends were trimmed by 0 bases and 7 bases, with 14 bases remaining between them. The V gene's germline CDR1 is SGHDT and CDR2 YYEEEE. This CDR3 comprises 15 residues. The CDR3 sequence is CASSLEGGFGQPQHF. In nucleotides, the CDR3 is TGTGCCAGCAGCTTGGAGGGGGGGTTTGGGCAGCCCCAGCATTTT.

This clonotype was recorded many times. CDR3 sequence: CASSLGRGTGLEKLFF. In DNA form, the CDR3 reads TGTGCCAGCAGCCTAGGACGAGGGACAGGGCTAGAAAAACTGTTTTTT. The chain carries TRBV7-8 and TRBJ1-4; 9 bases match TRBD1. CDR3 length: 16 residues. CDR1 and CDR2 from the germline V gene are SGHVS and FQNEAQ. Losses at the gene ends were 5 bases for V and 8 bases for J; bases not matched to a gene: 12.